Each of the 13 T cell receptor beta chains below was sequenced from the same sample in a study of T cell repertoires in ileal Crohn's disease. Indicated time point: neoterminal ileum biopsy at postoperative endoscopy, about 6 months after surgery. The method was immunoSEQ multiplex PCR; TCRdb's version includes in-frame clones alone and lacks a portion of them. The repertoire consists of roughly 62,000 clones, with about 88% occurring once and the leading ten covering over 2%. The specimen sequenced was ileal tissue. These receptor sequences come from an adult with Crohn's disease.

This clone was counted a few times. The chain combines TRBV5-1 with TRBJ1-3, with a possible D match to TRBD1 (6 bases). CDR3 length: 18 amino acids. V was trimmed by 0 bases and J by 0 bases, leaving 16 bases between them. Germline CDR1 reads SGHRS; CDR2 reads YFSETQ. The CDR3 DNA follows: TGCGCCAGCAGCTTGGCGTCGGACAGTTTCATCTCTGGAAACACCATATATTTT. Protein: CASSLASDSFISGNTIYF. Full variable domain (outside the CDR3, taken from reference TRBV5-1 and TRBJ1-3): KAGVTQTPRYLIKTRGQQVTLSCSPISGHRSVSWYQQTPGQGLQFLFEYFSETQRNKGNFPGRFSGRQFSNSRSEMNVSTLELGDSALYLCASSLASDSFISGNTIYFGEGSWLTVV.

In its sample, this clone was seen once. The J gene is TRBJ1-1, the V gene TRBV29-1, with D tentatively TRBD1 (5 bases). Trimming took 6 bases from V and 1 from J, leaving 9 bases between them. Germline loops: CDR1 SQVTM, CDR2 ANQGSEA. CDR3 length: 12 amino acids. CDR3 coding DNA: TGCAGCGTGGGGCGGACGAACACTGAAGCTTTCTTT. Protein: CSVGRTNTEAFF.

The chain is built from TRBV6-1 and TRBJ1-6, with 10 bases matching TRBD1. Per the germline V gene, CDR1 is MNHNS and CDR2 is SASEGT. V lost 2 bases and J lost 7; bases outside the gene matches: 2. The CDR3 spans 15 residues. The CDR3 here is CASSEPGQGNSPLHF. CDR3 coding DNA: TGTGCCAGCAGTGAACCGGGACAGGGGAATTCACCCCTCCACTTT.

This chain uses TRBV5-1 with TRBJ2-1, with 7 bases aligning to TRBD1. From germline, CDR1 is SGHRS and CDR2 YFSETQ. After removal of 0 bases from V and 0 bases from J, the junction contained 6 bases not matched to a gene. This CDR3 is 17 amino acids long. The DNA for the CDR3 is TGCGCCAGCAGCTTGGGGTCAGGGGGTTACTCCTACAATGAGCAGTTCTTC. This translates into CASSLGSGGYSYNEQFF. Drawing the rest from reference TRBV5-1 and TRBJ2-1, the complete variable domain is KAGVTQTPRYLIKTRGQQVTLSCSPISGHRSVSWYQQTPGQGLQFLFEYFSETQRNKGNFPGRFSGRQFSNSRSEMNVSTLELGDSALYLCASSLGSGGYSYNEQFFGPGTRLTVL.

The chain has TRBV18 and TRBJ1-6; 9 bases agree with TRBD1. Trimming at V came to 6 bases and at J to 7 bases, leaving 7 bases not matched to a gene. CDR3 length: 15 residues. Germline CDR1 KGHSH, CDR2 LQKENI. CDR3 coding DNA: TGTGCCAGCTCCCGGGACAGGGCACAGAATTCACCCCTCCACTTT. It is translated as CASSRDRAQNSPLHF.

The V and J genes are TRBV5-6 and TRBJ2-7; 7 positions agree with TRBD2. The germline V gene has CDR1 SGHDT and CDR2 YYEEEE. The CDR3 consists of 12 residues. V lost 4 bases to trimming and J lost 5 bases; unmatched junction nucleotides: 3. The CDR3 DNA follows: TGTGCCAGCAGCCCCGGGGGGAACGAGCAGTACTTC. Translation: CASSPGGNEQYF.

The rearrangement links TRBV11-2 to TRBJ2-1, with D maybe TRBD2 (6 bases). V was clipped by 5 bases and J by 4 bases, with 21 bases between them. This CDR3 has 17 residues. From germline, CDR1 is SGHAT and CDR2 FQNNGV. The CDR3 region is CASSRILSAGSYNEQFF. In DNA, the CDR3 is TGTGCCAGCAGCCGTATACTGAGTGCGGGATCTTACAATGAGCAGTTCTTC.

CDR3 DNA: TGTGCCAGCAGCTTTTCTTCCGGAAACACCATATATTTT. Translation gives CASSFSSGNTIYF. The chain uses TRBV11-3 and TRBJ1-3, with D uncertain. This CDR3 has 13 amino acids. Germline-derived CDR1 and CDR2 are SGHNT and YENEEA. The ends were cut back, 3 bases at V and 4 bases at J, with 7 bases in the middle.

J is TRBJ2-7 and V is TRBV21-1; the tabulated D call, TRBD2, remains unverified against the DNA. TRBV21-1 is a pseudogene segment. CDR3 length equals 14 residues. The DNA for the CDR3 is TGTGCCAGCAGCAGACGGGGGGACTTCTACGAGCAGTACGTC. It yields the protein CASSRRGDFYEQYV.

The chain links TRBV5-1 to TRBJ2-7, with D maybe TRBD2 (5 bases). Germline values: CDR1 SGHRS, CDR2 YFSETQ. The CDR3 contains 17 residues. Between the trimmed V and J ends, which lost 0 bases and 2 bases, there was a span of 18 bases. CDR3 sequence: CASSLGAGLDSPYEQYV. CDR3 bases: TGCGCCAGCAGCTTGGGAGCCGGACTCGACTCTCCCTACGAGCAGTACGTC.

This sequence joins TRBV28 and TRBJ1-5; D may be TRBD1 (6 bases). There are 16 residues in the CDR3. V was shortened by 4 bases and J by 6 bases, with 19 bases between the two germline ends. Germline V gene sequence: CDR1 MDHEN, CDR2 SYDVKM. CDR3 coding DNA: TGTGCCAGCAGTTCTAGAAGGGGGGGGGCCGGTCAGCCCCAGCATTTT. This gives the protein CASSSRRGGAGQPQHF.

DNA of the CDR3: TGCGCCAGCAGTCGGGCGGGGAGCTCCTACAATGAGCAGTTCTTC. The encoded protein is CASSRAGSSYNEQFF. The chain is built from TRBV5-1 and TRBJ2-1, with D maybe TRBD2 (6 bases). V was trimmed by 5 bases and J by 0 bases, leaving 12 bases between them. Germline CDR1 SGHRS, CDR2 YFSETQ. The CDR3 has 15 amino acids.

This clone was seen just once. In DNA form, the CDR3 reads TGTGCCAGCAGTGTCCGGGACAGGGGGAAGACCCAGTACTTC. Protein sequence: CASSVRDRGKTQYF. The V call is TRBV27, the J call TRBJ2-5; 11 bases match TRBD1. The CDR3 is 14 amino acids. V lost 5 bases to trimming and J lost 6 bases; unmatched junction nucleotides: 5. Germline CDR1 reads MNHEY; CDR2 reads SMNVEV (reference sequence).